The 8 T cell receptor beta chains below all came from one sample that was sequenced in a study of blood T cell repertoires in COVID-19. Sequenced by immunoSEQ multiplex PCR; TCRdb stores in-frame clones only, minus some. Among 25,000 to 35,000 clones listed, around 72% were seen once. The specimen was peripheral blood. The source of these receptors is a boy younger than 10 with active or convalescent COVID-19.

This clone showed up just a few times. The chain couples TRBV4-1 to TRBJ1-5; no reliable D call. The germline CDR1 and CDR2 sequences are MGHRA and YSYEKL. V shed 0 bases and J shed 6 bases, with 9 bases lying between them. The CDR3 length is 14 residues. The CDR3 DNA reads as TGCGCCAGCAGCCAAGAGAGCTTTTTTCAGCCCCAGCATTTT. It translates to CASSQESFFQPQHF.

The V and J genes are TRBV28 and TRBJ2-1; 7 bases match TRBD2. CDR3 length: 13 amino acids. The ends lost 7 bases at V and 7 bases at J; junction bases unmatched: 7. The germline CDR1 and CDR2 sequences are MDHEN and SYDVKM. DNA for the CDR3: TGTGCCAGCACTCCTCCAGCGGGAAATGAGCAGTTCTTC. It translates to CASTPPAGNEQFF.

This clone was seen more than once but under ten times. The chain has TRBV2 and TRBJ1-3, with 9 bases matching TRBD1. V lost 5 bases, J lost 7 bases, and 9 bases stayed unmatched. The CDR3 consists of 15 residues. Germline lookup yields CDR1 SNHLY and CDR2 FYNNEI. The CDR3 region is CASSPLGQGWNTIYF. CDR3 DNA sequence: TGTGCCAGCAGTCCATTGGGACAGGGATGGAACACCATATATTTT.

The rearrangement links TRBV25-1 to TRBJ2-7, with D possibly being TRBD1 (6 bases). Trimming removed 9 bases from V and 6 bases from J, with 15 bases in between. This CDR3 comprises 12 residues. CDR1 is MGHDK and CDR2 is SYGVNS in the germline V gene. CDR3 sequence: CASLTGTGEQYF. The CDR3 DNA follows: TGTGCCAGTCTAACAGGGACCGGCGAGCAGTACTTC.

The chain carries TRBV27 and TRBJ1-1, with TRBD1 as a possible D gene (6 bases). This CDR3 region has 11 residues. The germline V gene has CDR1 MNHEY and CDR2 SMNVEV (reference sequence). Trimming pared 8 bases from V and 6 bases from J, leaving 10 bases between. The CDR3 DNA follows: TGTGCCAGCCGATACAGGGCTGAAGCTTTCTTT. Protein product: CASRYRAEAFF.

The CDR3 DNA reads TGTGCCAGCAGCCGATTGACTAGCGGGCCCAACAATGAGCAGTTCTTC. Translated, it gives CASSRLTSGPNNEQFF. The chain couples TRBV14 to TRBJ2-1, with 10 bases matching TRBD2. Germline V lookup: CDR1 SGHDN, CDR2 FVKESK. The length of the CDR3 is 16 residues. V dropped 4 bases and J dropped 5; count of bases not matched to a gene: 8.

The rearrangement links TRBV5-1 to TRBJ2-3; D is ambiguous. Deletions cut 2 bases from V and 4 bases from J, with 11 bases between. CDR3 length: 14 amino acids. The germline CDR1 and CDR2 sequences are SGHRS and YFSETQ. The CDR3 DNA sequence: TGCGCCAGCAGCTTCCTAGGTACCCCAGATACGCAGTATTTT. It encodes CASSFLGTPDTQYF.

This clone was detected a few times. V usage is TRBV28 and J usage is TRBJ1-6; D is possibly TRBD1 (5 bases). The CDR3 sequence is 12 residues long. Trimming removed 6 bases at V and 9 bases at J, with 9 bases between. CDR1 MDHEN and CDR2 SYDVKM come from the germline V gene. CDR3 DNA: TGTGCCAGCAGGGTAGGGGCTTCACCCCTCCACTTT. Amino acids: CASRVGASPLHF.